These 28 T cell receptor beta chains share one sample of origin, sequenced in a study of blood T cell repertoires in COVID-19 (dated by TCRdb to between 2020 and 2021). Library preparation was by the immunoSEQ multiplex PCR assay. The table comes from immuneACCESS by way of TCRdb, which keeps in-frame sequences with V and J called. Part of the clones is missing from these tables; in studies checked, under half for an unresolved V gene and the rest for unknown reasons. This sample comprises about 200,000 clones, about 84% of them detected only once. The leading ten clones occupy roughly 13% of the sample. The specimen was peripheral blood. These receptors all come from a human donor in a cohort sampled during active COVID-19.

The genes are TRBV5-6 and TRBJ1-1, with 9 bases matching TRBD1. CDR1 is SGHDT and CDR2 is YYEEEE in the germline V gene. This CDR3 spans 15 amino acids. V gave up 5 bases and J gave up 6 bases; unmatched junction bases: 11. This chain's CDR3 is CASSSIRDRESEAFF. For the CDR3, the DNA is TGTGCCAGCAGTAGTATTCGGGACAGGGAATCTGAAGCTTTCTTT. The complete variable domain, with remaining parts taken from reference TRBV5-6 and TRBJ1-1, reads DAGVTQSPTHLIKTRGQQVTLRCSPKSGHDTVSWYQQALGQGPQFIFQYYEEEERQRGNFPDRFSGHQFPNYSSELNVNALLLGDSALYLCASSSIRDRESEAFFGQGTRLTVV.

This clone has a single count. The chain has TRBV6-6 and TRBJ1-1, with D unresolved. The CDR3 totals 13 residues. Per germline, CDR1 MNHNY and CDR2 SVGAGI (reference sequence). Trimming removed 6 bases at V and 3 bases at J, with 11 bases between. DNA of the CDR3: TGTGCCAGCAGCTACGACACTTACACTGAAGCTTTCTTT. Translated, it gives CASSYDTYTEAFF.

This chain joins TRBV5-1 and TRBJ2-1; TRBD2 aligns across 9 bases. The germline gives CDR1 SGHRS, CDR2 YFSETQ. Germline trimming cut 2 bases from V and 9 bases from J; bases unmatched to any gene: 6. The CDR3 consists of 14 residues. This chain's CDR3 is CASSFGTSFSEQFF. In DNA form, the CDR3 reads TGCGCCAGCAGCTTCGGGACTAGCTTCTCTGAGCAGTTCTTC.

V gene TRBV5-4 combines with J gene TRBJ2-2; D uncertain. Germline-derived CDR1 and CDR2 are SGHNT and YYREEE (reference sequence). The CDR3 sequence is 15 residues long. Trimming took 5 bases from V and 0 from J, leaving 11 bases between them. The CDR3 sequence is CASRTWRANTGELFF. CDR3 DNA: TGTGCCAGCAGGACGTGGAGAGCGAACACCGGGGAGCTGTTTTTT. Using reference TRBV5-4 and TRBJ2-2 for the parts outside the CDR3, the full variable domain is ETGVTQSPTHLIKTRGQQVTLRCSSQSGHNTVSWYQQALGQGPQFIFQYYREEENGRGNFPPRFSGLQFPNYSSELNVNALELDDSALYLCASRTWRANTGELFFGEGSRLTVL.

The V gene is TRBV19, the J gene TRBJ2-5, with D uncertain. The CDR3 runs 13 residues. V was pared by 3 bases and J by 3 bases, with 8 bases between. Germline CDR1 LNHDA, CDR2 SQIVND (reference sequence). The CDR3 DNA sequence: TGTGCCAGTAGTATCGGGTCAGAAGAGACCCAGTACTTC. Translation: CASSIGSEETQYF.

The chain joins TRBV7-2 to TRBJ1-1, with 7 bases that match TRBD1. Germline assignment: CDR1 SGHTA and CDR2 FQGNSA. The J segment lost 11 bases and the V segment lost 2 bases, leaving 11 bases of the junction unmatched. The CDR3 consists of 14 residues. This CDR3 is CASSLRDTRGRAFF. The DNA of the CDR3 is TGTGCCAGCAGCTTAAGGGACACAAGGGGGCGGGCTTTCTTT.

The chain recombines TRBV7-6 with TRBJ2-3; D is ambiguous. The germline V gene encodes CDR1 SGHVS and CDR2 FNYEAQ. The CDR3 is made up of 14 amino acids. V lost 1 base, J lost 1 base, and 6 bases lay in between. The CDR3, as DNA: TGTGCCAGCAGCTTAGGTTTCGGCACAGATACGCAGTATTTT. It encodes CASSLGFGTDTQYF. Full variable domain (rest looked up from reference TRBV7-6 and TRBJ2-3): GAGVSQSPRYKVTKRGQDVALRCDPISGHVSLYWYRQALGQGPEFLTYFNYEAQQDKSGLPNDRFSAERPEGSISTLTIQRTEQRDSAMYRCASSLGFGTDTQYFGPGTRLTVL.

The chain combines TRBV6-2 or TRBV6-3 with TRBJ1-1, with 7 bases identical to TRBD1. V lost 6 bases and J lost 7; bases outside the gene matches: 17. CDR3 length: 16 amino acids. Germline CDR1 MNHEY, CDR2 SVGEGT. CDR3 coding DNA: TGTGCCAGCAGCTCCGGACAGGATGGGACCCAAAGTGAAGCTTTCTTT. It is translated as CASSSGQDGTQSEAFF.

The chain joins TRBV28 to TRBJ2-3; D remains ambiguous. With 7 bases removed from V and 5 bases from J, the gap between germline ends came to 10 bases. The V gene's germline CDR1 is MDHEN and CDR2 SYDVKM. This CDR3 is 12 amino acids long. The CDR3 nucleotides are TGTGCCAGCACTGGGCTCCTAGATACGCAGTATTTT. Protein sequence: CASTGLLDTQYF.

In DNA, the CDR3 is TGTGCCAGCAGCTTAGCACAGGGTAACCCTGAGCAGTTCTTC. Encoded protein: CASSLAQGNPEQFF. The chain carries TRBV7-2 and TRBJ2-1; TRBD1 might be the D (6 bases). V was shortened by 0 bases and J by 9 bases, with 12 bases between the two germline ends. This CDR3 is 14 amino acids long. Germline values: CDR1 SGHTA, CDR2 FQGNSA. The full variable domain, rest sourced from reference TRBV7-2 and TRBJ2-1, is GAGVSQSPSNKVTEKGKDVELRCDPISGHTALYWYRQSLGQGLEFLIYFQGNSAPDKSGLPSDRFSAERTGGSVSTLTIQRTQQEDSAVYLCASSLAQGNPEQFFGPGTRLTVL.

CDR3 in amino acids: CASSLEPRETQYF. Written as DNA, the CDR3 is TGTGCCAGCAGCTTAGAGCCCCGAGAGACCCAGTACTTC. The chain carries TRBV7-8 and TRBJ2-5; D remains unclear. V lost 1 base and J 4 bases, leaving 7 bases between the germline ends. Germline V gives CDR1 SGHVS, CDR2 FQNEAQ. The CDR3 has 13 residues.

CDR3 DNA sequence: TGTGCCAGCAGCCTCCTCGGACAGGGGGACAATGAGCAGTTCTTC. Protein: CASSLLGQGDNEQFF. The chain uses TRBV14 and TRBJ2-1; 10 nucleotides match TRBD1. V shed 4 bases and J 5 bases; nucleotides not matched to a gene: 5. This CDR3 contains 15 residues. Germline V gene data show CDR1 as SGHDN and CDR2 as FVKESK.

The chain joins TRBV4-2 to TRBJ2-3, with D unresolved. This CDR3 region has 14 residues. CDR1 LGHNA and CDR2 YNFKEQ come from the germline V gene. Trimming stripped 0 bases from V and 2 bases from J, with 6 bases between. The CDR3 nucleotides read TGTGCCAGCAGCCAAGATACAATCACAGATACGCAGTATTTT. This gives the protein CASSQDTITDTQYF.

The genes are TRBV11-2 and TRBJ2-1; maybe TRBD1 (6 bases). Deletions cut 2 bases from V and 9 bases from J, with 11 bases between. The CDR3 is made up of 13 amino acids. CDR1 is SGHAT and CDR2 is FQNNGV in the germline V gene. CDR3 residues: CASSLSVRGEQFF. The CDR3 region has the DNA TGTGCCAGCAGCTTAAGCGTCAGGGGTGAGCAGTTCTTC. The full variable domain, rest sourced from reference TRBV11-2 and TRBJ2-1, is EAGVAQSPRYKIIEKRQSVAFWCNPISGHATLYWYQQILGQGPKLLIQFQNNGVVDDSQLPKDRFSAERLKGVDSTLKIQPAKLEDSAVYLCASSLSVRGEQFFGPGTRLTVL.

This clone showed up just a few times. This chain connects TRBV6-6 to TRBJ1-4, with TRBD1 matching 9 bases. Germline V gives CDR1 MNHNY, CDR2 SVGAGI (reference sequence). The CDR3 loop spans 15 amino acids. Trimming removed 6 bases from V and 8 bases from J; junction bases left unmatched: 10. The CDR3 DNA reads as TGTGCCAGCAGCCAAAACAGGGGGCGCCCCGAAAAACTGTTTTTT. Encoded protein: CASSQNRGRPEKLFF.

This chain connects TRBV5-1 to TRBJ2-1; tentatively, D is TRBD2 (6 bases). Trimming cost V 4 bases and J 3 bases, with 14 bases left between them. Germline assignment: CDR1 SGHRS and CDR2 YFSETQ. This CDR3 has 15 residues. The CDR3 DNA reads TGCGCCAGCAGCCCGGTGGTAGCGGACTACAATGAGCAGTTCTTC. This gives the protein CASSPVVADYNEQFF.

The chain couples TRBV6-2 or TRBV6-3 to TRBJ1-1, with 7 bases lining up with TRBD1. The length of the CDR3 is 14 residues. Germline V gene lookup returns CDR1 MNHEY and CDR2 SVGEGT. With V trimmed by 4 bases and J by 5 bases, 7 bases remained unmatched. The CDR3 DNA reads TGTGCCAGCAGTTGGACAGGTGGAGGGACTGAAGCTTTCTTT. Its protein is CASSWTGGGTEAFF.

The chain is built from TRBV18 and TRBJ1-4; possible D gene TRBD1, 6 bases. V lost 2 bases, J lost 7 bases, and 14 bases lay in between. This CDR3 has 15 amino acids. The germline gives CDR1 KGHSH, CDR2 LQKENI. CDR3 residues: CASSPSEGQAEKLFF. CDR3 sequence (DNA): TGTGCCAGCTCACCATCCGAGGGACAAGCTGAAAAACTGTTTTTT. The whole variable domain, remainder taken from reference TRBV18 and TRBJ1-4, is NAGVMQNPRHLVRRRGQEARLRCSPMKGHSHVYWYRQLPEEGLKFMVYLQKENIIDESGMPKERFSAEFPKEGPSILRIQQVVRGDSAAYFCASSPSEGQAEKLFFGSGTQLSVL.

The V gene is TRBV27, the J gene TRBJ2-3; the match to TRBD1 covers 8 bases. The CDR3 extends over 17 amino acids. V was clipped by 0 bases and J by 4 bases; unmatched bases: 9. Germline CDR1 reads MNHEY; CDR2 reads SMNVEV (reference sequence). The CDR3 DNA reads TGTGCCAGCAGTTTATCGGGGCCGGGACAGGCGGCAGATACGCAGTATTTT. Encoded protein: CASSLSGPGQAADTQYF.

The V call is TRBV5-1, the J call TRBJ1-2; TRBD1 agrees at 7 bases. CDR1 SGHRS and CDR2 YFSETQ come from the germline V gene. This CDR3 is built from 16 residues. The V and J ends lost 4 bases and 4 bases, in that order; junction bases with no gene match: 13. The CDR3 loop is CASSSTPGQTLYGYTF. DNA for the CDR3: TGCGCCAGCAGCAGTACTCCGGGACAGACACTCTATGGCTACACCTTC.

To note about this clone: Germline is not matched at one junction end, which may reflect a read error. The chain links TRBV7-9 to TRBJ1-2; D might be TRBD1 (6 bases). The CDR3 runs to 12 residues. Germline CDR1 reads SEHNR; CDR2 reads FQNEAQ (reference sequence). DNA of the CDR3: TGTGCCAGCAGCTCAAACGGACAAGGGGGAACGTTC. The encoded protein is CASSSNGQGGTF.

The V gene is TRBV27, the J gene TRBJ1-2, with 8 bases fitting TRBD1. The CDR3 covers 14 residues. Losses at the gene ends were 6 bases for V and 3 bases for J; bases not matched to a gene: 6. Per the germline V gene, CDR1 is MNHEY and CDR2 is SMNVEV (reference sequence). This chain's CDR3 is CASRRAGGDYGYTF. Here the CDR3 DNA reads TGTGCCAGCAGGCGTGCAGGGGGCGACTATGGCTACACCTTC.

The chain combines TRBV11-2 with TRBJ1-4; D ambiguous. CDR3 length equals 15 residues. Germline V gives CDR1 SGHAT, CDR2 FQNNGV. V lost 2 bases and J lost 5, with 12 bases in between. CDR3 amino acids: CASSLLSSGNEKLFF. The CDR3 region has the DNA TGTGCCAGCAGCTTACTTTCGTCGGGAAATGAAAAACTGTTTTTT.

CDR3 DNA sequence: TGCGCCAGCAGCCCTGGACAGGGCGCCGGGGGAAACACCATATATTTT. Translation gives CASSPGQGAGGNTIYF. The genes are TRBV5-1 and TRBJ1-3, with 8 bases fitting TRBD1. CDR1 is SGHRS, CDR2 YFSETQ, per germline. The V gene end was trimmed by 4 bases and the J gene end by 4 bases; junction bases not matched to a gene: 10. CDR3 length: 16 amino acids.

The chain uses TRBV3-1 (or the pseudogene TRBV3-2) and TRBJ2-7; no firm D call. CDR3 length: 13 amino acids. Trimming removed 3 bases at V and 4 bases at J, with 10 bases between. Germline CDR1 reads LGHDT; CDR2 reads YNNKEL (reference sequence). CDR3 in DNA: TGTGCCAGCAGCCACTGGATAGCTTACGAGCAGTACTTC. It is translated as CASSHWIAYEQYF.

The chain has TRBV2 and TRBJ1-2; the D gene is possibly TRBD1 (6 bases). The CDR3 is 15 amino acids. V was pared by 6 bases and J by 5 bases, with 19 bases between. CDR1 is SNHLY, CDR2 FYNNEI, per germline. CDR3 DNA sequence: TGTGCCAGCAGGACCGAAGGACAGCGATATTATGGCTACACCTTC. Translating gives CASRTEGQRYYGYTF.

The count of this clone is one. The V and J genes are TRBV28 and TRBJ2-7; D might be TRBD2 (6 bases). The germline V gene has CDR1 MDHEN and CDR2 SYDVKM. CDR3 size: 14 residues. V was pared by 7 bases and J by 3 bases, with 16 bases between. The CDR3 nucleotides read TGTGCCAGCACCCCCCGGAGGGGTGGCTACGAGCAGTACTTC. Translation: CASTPRRGGYEQYF.

The chain is built from TRBV11-2 and TRBJ1-4; D gene uncertain. The V gene lost 5 bases and the J gene lost 8 bases, with 24 bases spanning the gap. Germline values: CDR1 SGHAT, CDR2 FQNNGV. This CDR3 comprises 17 residues. This CDR3 reads CASSHPWPSLESEKLFF. The DNA of the CDR3 is TGTGCCAGCAGCCACCCATGGCCATCCCTAGAGTCCGAAAAACTGTTTTTT.